The T cell receptor (beta chain) under discussion was sequenced for a study of blood T cell repertoires in COVID-19. This clone came up a few times. Assay used: immunoSEQ multiplex PCR; TCRdb lists only in-frame clones, some missing. In the table there are about 300,000 clones, 85% to 90% of which are singletons. The length of the CDR3 is 16 residues. Germline CDR1 is DFQATT and CDR2 is SNEGSKA (reference sequence). Trimming took 3 bases from V and 2 from J, leaving 19 bases between them. The genes are TRBV20-1 and TRBJ1-2, with D possibly being TRBD1 (6 bases). Sequenced input: PBMCs or T cells enriched from blood (not recorded which). This sequence originates from a man aged 25-45 years who had recovered from COVID-19. Written as DNA, the CDR3 is TGCAGTGCTAGTCAGGACAGCTCAACTACCAACTATGGCTACACCTTC. The encoded protein is CSASQDSSTTNYGYTF.